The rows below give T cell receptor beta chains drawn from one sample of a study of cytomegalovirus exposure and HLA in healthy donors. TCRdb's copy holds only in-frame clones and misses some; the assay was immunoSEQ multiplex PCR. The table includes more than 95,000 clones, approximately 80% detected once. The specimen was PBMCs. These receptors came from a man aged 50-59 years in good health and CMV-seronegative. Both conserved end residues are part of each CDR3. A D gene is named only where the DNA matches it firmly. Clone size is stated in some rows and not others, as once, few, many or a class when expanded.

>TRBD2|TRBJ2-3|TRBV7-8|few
CASSLVGGTSGADTQYF
TGTGCCAGCAGCTTAGTGGGGGGGACTAGCGGGGCAGATACGCAGTATTTT
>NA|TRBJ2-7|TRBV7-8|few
CASSQGQTYEQYF
TGTGCCAGCAGCCAAGGACAGACCTACGAGCAGTACTTC
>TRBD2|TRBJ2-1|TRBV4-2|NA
CASSQGSGGALNEQFF
TGTGCCAGCAGCCAAGGAAGCGGGGGGGCCCTCAATGAGCAGTTCTTC
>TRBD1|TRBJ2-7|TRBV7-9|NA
CASSSGQGRTYEQYF
TGTGCCAGCAGCTCTGGACAGGGTAGGACCTACGAGCAGTACTTC
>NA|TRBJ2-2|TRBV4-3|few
CASSQAYLAGELFF
TGCGCCAGCAGCCAAGCTTACCTAGCCGGGGAGCTGTTTTTT
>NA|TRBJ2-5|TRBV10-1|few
CASSEGEETQYF
TGCGCCAGCAGTGAAGGGGAAGAGACCCAGTACTTC
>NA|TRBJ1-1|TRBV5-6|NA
CASKVGTGRGDTEAFF
TGTGCCAGCAAAGTAGGGACCGGGAGGGGGGACACTGAAGCTTTCTTT
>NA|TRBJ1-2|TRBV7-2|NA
CASSPGIPRYGYTF
TGTGCCAGCAGCCCCGGGATCCCGCGTTATGGCTACACCTTC
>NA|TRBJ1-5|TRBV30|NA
CAWSATGGNKPQHF
TGTGCCTGGAGCGCGACAGGAGGCAATAAGCCCCAGCATTTT
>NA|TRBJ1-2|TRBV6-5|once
CASSYDSNYGYTF
TGTGCCAGCAGTTACGACAGCAACTATGGCTACACCTTC
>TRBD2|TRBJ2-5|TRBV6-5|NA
CASSHYTSGAQETQYF
TGTGCCAGCAGTCACTATACTAGCGGGGCCCAAGAGACCCAGTACTTC
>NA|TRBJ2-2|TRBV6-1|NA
CASSEGSSPNTGELFF
TGTGCCAGCAGTGAAGGGTCCAGTCCGAACACCGGGGAGCTGTTTTTT
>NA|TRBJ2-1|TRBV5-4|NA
CASSLNRDNEQFF
TGTGCCAGCAGCTTGAACAGGGATAATGAGCAGTTCTTC
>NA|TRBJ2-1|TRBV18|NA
CASSPANQYNEQFF
TGTGCCAGCTCACCAGCAAACCAGTACAATGAGCAGTTCTTC
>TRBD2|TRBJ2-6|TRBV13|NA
CASSSHSGGPPSSGANVLTF
TGTGCCAGCAGCTCGCATAGCGGGGGGCCTCCCAGCTCTGGGGCCAACGTCCTGACTTTC
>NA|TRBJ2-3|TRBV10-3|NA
CAISEYMIRKDSSTDTQYF
TGTGCCATCAGTGAGTATATGATAAGAAAGGACAGTAGCACAGATACGCAGTATTTT
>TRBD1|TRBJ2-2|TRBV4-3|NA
CASSQSRDREETGELFF
TGCGCCAGCAGCCAATCCCGGGACAGAGAAGAGACCGGGGAGCTGTTTTTT
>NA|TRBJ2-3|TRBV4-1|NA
CASSQVRSLVRDTQYF
TGCGCCAGCAGCCAAGTTCGATCTCTAGTCCGTGATACGCAGTATTTT
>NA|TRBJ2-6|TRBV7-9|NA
CASSFDLGAGANVLTF
TGTGCCAGCAGCTTTGACCTCGGGGCTGGGGCCAACGTCCTGACTTTC
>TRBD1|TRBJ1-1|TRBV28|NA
CASSFLPGGNTEAFF
TGTGCCAGCAGTTTTCTCCCAGGGGGTAACACTGAAGCTTTCTTT
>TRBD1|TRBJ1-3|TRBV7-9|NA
CASSPWTGKSPRINTIYF
TGTGCCAGCAGCCCGTGGACAGGAAAGTCTCCAAGAATAAACACCATATATTTT
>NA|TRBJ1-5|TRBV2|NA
CASSEEATSNQPQHF
TGTGCCAGCAGTGAAGAAGCCACTAGCAATCAGCCCCAGCATTTT
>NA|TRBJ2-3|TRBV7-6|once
CASSLAGERRTQYF
TGTGCCAGCAGCTTAGCTGGGGAGCGTCGTACGCAGTATTTT
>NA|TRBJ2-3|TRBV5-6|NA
CASSLSPSTDTQYF
TGTGCCAGCAGCTTGTCCCCTAGCACAGATACGCAGTATTTT
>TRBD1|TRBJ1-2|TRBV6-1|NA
CASRLDREYGYTF
TGTGCCAGCAGATTAGACAGGGAGTATGGCTACACCTTC
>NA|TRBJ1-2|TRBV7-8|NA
CASSPGHANYGYTF
TGTGCCAGCAGCCCCGGACACGCTAACTATGGCTACACCTTC
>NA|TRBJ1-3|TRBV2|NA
CANRPGGERDTIYF
TGTGCCAACCGACCGGGGGGGGAAAGGGACACCATATATTTT
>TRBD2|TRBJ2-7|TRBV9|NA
CASSPGTSDSYEQYF
TGTGCCAGCAGCCCAGGGACTAGTGACTCCTACGAGCAGTACTTC
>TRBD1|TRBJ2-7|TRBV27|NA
CASSPNRGHEQYF
TGTGCCAGCAGCCCGAACAGGGGCCACGAGCAGTACTTC
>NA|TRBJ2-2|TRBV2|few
CASSEVSRRAGELFF
TGTGCCAGCAGTGAAGTTAGCAGGAGGGCCGGGGAGCTGTTTTTT
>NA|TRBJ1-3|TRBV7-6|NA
CASSSTGDSGNTIYF
TGTGCCAGCAGCTCGACAGGTGACTCTGGAAACACCATATATTTT
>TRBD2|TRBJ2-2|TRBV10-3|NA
CAITAGGHPGELFF
TGTGCCATCACAGCGGGGGGCCACCCCGGGGAGCTGTTTTTT
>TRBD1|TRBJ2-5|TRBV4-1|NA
CASSQEGQGRQETQYF
TGCGCCAGCAGCCAAGAAGGACAGGGGAGGCAAGAGACCCAGTACTTC
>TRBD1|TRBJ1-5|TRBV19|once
CASSTRTGEGQPQHF
TGTGCCAGTAGTACTCGGACAGGGGAGGGTCAGCCCCAGCATTTT
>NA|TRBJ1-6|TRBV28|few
CASKGVDNSPLHF
TGTGCCAGCAAAGGGGTTGATAATTCACCCCTCCACTTT
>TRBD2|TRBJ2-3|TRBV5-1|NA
CASSKSLRGGGTDTQYF
TGCGCCAGCAGCAAATCCCTCCGCGGGGGGGGCACAGATACGCAGTATTTT
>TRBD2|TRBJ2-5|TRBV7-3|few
CASSLTGGGRKETQYF
TGTGCCAGCAGCTTAACTGGCGGGGGGAGAAAAGAGACCCAGTACTTC
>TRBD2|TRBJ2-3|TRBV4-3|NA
CASSQGAGGRTDTQYF
TGCGCCAGCAGCCAAGGAGCGGGGGGACGCACAGATACGCAGTATTTT
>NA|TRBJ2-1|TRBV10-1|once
CASRLTGTPNEQFF
TGCGCCAGCAGATTAACCGGGACACCCAATGAGCAGTTCTTC
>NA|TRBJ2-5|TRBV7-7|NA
CASSPRTNGVTQYF
TGTGCCAGCAGCCCAAGGACTAACGGGGTGACCCAGTACTTC
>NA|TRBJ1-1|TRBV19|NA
CASSTTQTGRAFF
TGTGCCAGTAGTACCACGCAGACAGGAAGAGCTTTCTTT
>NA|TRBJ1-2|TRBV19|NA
CASSPFRDIPYGYTF
TGTGCCAGTAGTCCATTCCGGGACATTCCGTATGGCTACACCTTC
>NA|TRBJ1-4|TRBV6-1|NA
CASSDGDTKGEKLFF
TGTGCCAGCAGCGATGGTGACACGAAAGGAGAAAAACTGTTTTTT
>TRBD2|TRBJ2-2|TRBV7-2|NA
CASSLTVEAGELGELFF
TGTGCCAGCAGCTTAACCGTCGAAGCGGGGGAGCTCGGGGAGCTGTTTTTT
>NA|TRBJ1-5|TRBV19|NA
CASSSRWAGEQPQHF
TGTGCCAGTAGTTCTCGTTGGGCAGGGGAACAGCCCCAGCATTTT
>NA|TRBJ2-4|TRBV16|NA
CASSQGRGNIQYF
TGTGCCAGCAGCCAAGGTCGGGGAAACATTCAGTACTTC
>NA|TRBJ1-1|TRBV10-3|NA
CAISGGHGSRRNTEAFF
TGTGCCATCAGTGGCGGACACGGCTCCCGAAGAAACACTGAAGCTTTCTTT
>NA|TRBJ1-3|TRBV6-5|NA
CASSYSLGNTIYF
TGTGCCAGCAGTTACTCTCTCGGAAACACCATATATTTT
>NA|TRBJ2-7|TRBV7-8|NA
CASTSSRRTPSYEQYF
TGTGCCAGCACTTCCTCTCGCAGGACTCCCTCCTACGAGCAGTACTTC
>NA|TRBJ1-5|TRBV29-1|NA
CSVTPGGADQPQHF
TGCAGCGTTACCCCCGGGGGGGCGGATCAGCCCCAGCATTTT